This T cell receptor beta chain derives from a study of cytotoxic CD8 clonotypes in ibrutinib-treated CLL. Study summary: Patients: 11 relapsed/refractory, about 14 treatment-naive, some 18 IGHV unmutated. Study-level points and caveats: Baseline levels were approached again at progression, after clonality had risen at ibrutinib response. At the start, clonality exceeded age-matched healthy donors and followed circulating CD8+ T-cell counts.

This CDR3 has 15 amino acids. The germline V gene encodes CDR1 MGHRA and CDR2 YSYEKL. Trimming removed 4 bases from V and 1 base from J, with 13 bases in between. Target depth was 1 in 200,000 to 1 in 1 million T cells, about 10x per clonotype. TCRdb's copy holds only in-frame clones and misses some; the assay was immunoSEQ multiplex PCR. Among around 310,000 clones listed, 80% were seen once. Comment on this clone: Its antigen is not identified.

The sequences come from PBMCs, collected before ibrutinib treatment. The TCR sequence derives from a human donor with chronic lymphocytic leukemia. The chain recombines TRBV4-1 with TRBJ2-5; D is unclear. The CDR3 loop is CASSPLGLIQETQYF. In nucleotides, the CDR3 is TGCGCCAGCAGCCCCTTGGGTCTAATCCAAGAGACCCAGTACTTC.